This TCR beta chain was retrieved from a study of cytomegalovirus exposure and HLA in healthy donors. Study information: In an early release, HLA-typed donors contributed roughly 85 million unique TCR sequences. General study findings and limits: As confirmed in vitro, a few CMV-associated chains were specific for CMV antigens. Reports indicate that TCR beta sequences accurately predicted the HLA-A and HLA-B alleles of most subjects.

The PCR made use of 60 Vbeta and 13 Jbeta primers. This table comes from immunoSEQ multiplex PCR, and its TCRdb copy is limited to in-frame clones, with some not included. The sample has tens of thousands of clones; roughly 79% are singletons. Worth noting for this clone: Antigen: not known.

V lost 0 bases to trimming and J lost 13 bases, with 12 bases between them. The CDR3 runs to 13 residues. Germline V gives CDR1 LNHNV, CDR2 YYDKDF (reference sequence). The rearrangement links TRBV15 to TRBJ2-2; D is ambiguous. The clonotype originates from a male donor in good health and CMV-seronegative. The material sequenced was PBMCs. For the CDR3, the DNA is TGTGCCACCAGCAGAGATCCTGCAGCGACGCTGTTTTTT. Protein: CATSRDPAATLFF.